The rows below give T cell receptor beta chains drawn from one sample of a study of CD8 T cells in Susac syndrome. TCRdb passed the immunoSEQ multiplex PCR reads through MiXCR, listing each CDR3 protein once. This sample has around 200,000 distinct CDR3 sequences, with 90% to 97% found just once. Sequences were obtained from CD4+ T cells from PBMCs. These receptor sequences come from a human donor with multiple sclerosis. Both conserved end residues are part of each CDR3.

V	J	length	CDR3
TRBV7-9	TRBJ2-7	14	CASSRDQLSYEQYF
TRBV28	TRBJ1-2	11	CASSLSYGYTF
TRBV7-2	TRBJ2-1	19	CASSKPKRKRGDSYNEQFF
TRBV20-1	TRBJ2-5	13	CSARTSQKETQYF
TRBV11-2	TRBJ2-5	20	CASSPRLAGWSGVPQETQYF
TRBV29-1	TRBJ2-6	16	CSVGPAQGTGANVLTF
TRBV30	TRBJ2-3	16	CALLAGYSSSTDTQYF
TRBV12-3/TRBV12-4	TRBJ1-1	11	CASSPGGEAFF
TRBV7-2	TRBJ2-2	17	CASSTPSQGVNTGELFF
TRBV30	TRBJ1-1	13	CAWSVGMDTEAFF
TRBV7-8	TRBJ2-1	16	CASSLRRTVPYNEQFF
TRBV25-1	TRBJ2-3	12	CASSQDRYTQYF
TRBV28	TRBJ2-5	13	CASRQGRKETQYF
TRBV11-3	TRBJ2-6	15	CASSLPGTGANVLTF
TRBV5-1	TRBJ1-2	19	CASSSPTRSGQGANYGYTF
TRBV4-3	TRBJ1-1	14	CASSPGTGDTEAFF
TRBV12-3/TRBV12-4	TRBJ1-2	15	CASSLEGGLKGGYTF
TRBV7-9	TRBJ2-7	15	CASSLGHTSSYEQYF
TRBV20-1	TRBJ1-5	16	CSARDLDSYSNQPQHF
TRBV9	TRBJ2-7	13	CASSGRDSYEQYF
TRBV15	TRBJ2-1	17	CATSRRGDRVSYNEQFF
TRBV3-1	TRBJ2-1	15	CASSQVAARGNEQFF
TRBV20-1	TRBJ2-5	14	CSARDRQVGETQYF
TRBV28	TRBJ2-1	14	CASRTGTWVGEQFF
TRBV30	TRBJ1-2	14	CAWSPDSLNYGYTF
TRBV29-1	TRBJ2-5	14	CSVEISRRGETQYF
TRBV6-6	TRBJ1-2	11	CASSSGTGRFF
TRBV20-1	TRBJ2-7	13	CSATTGAPYEQYF
TRBV7-9	TRBJ2-5	14	CASSFPPGRETQYF
TRBV19	TRBJ2-1	14	CASSPVTGYNEQFF
TRBV2	TRBJ2-3	13	CASCKQGTDTQYF
TRBV24-1	TRBJ2-3	14	CATSDRLSTDTQYF
TRBV30	TRBJ1-5	16	CAWSTLGDRRYQPQHF
TRBV7-2	TRBJ2-7	13	CASSFPDGYEQYF
TRBV20-1	TRBJ2-1	14	CSARFISSYNEQFF
TRBV5-1	TRBJ2-7	13	CASSLAGVYEQYF
TRBV29-1	TRBJ2-2	16	CSVAPRTGRNTGELFF
TRBV30	TRBJ2-6	14	CAWTTQSGANVLTF
TRBV3-1	TRBJ1-5	13	CASSQGQGQPQHF
TRBV2	TRBJ2-5	12	CASRGLAQTQYF
TRBV7-2	TRBJ2-7	15	CASSLGPPRDYEQYF
TRBV19	TRBJ2-1	15	CATRLAGGIGNEQFF
TRBV7-9	TRBJ2-3	17	CASSPSSGWDDTDTQYF
TRBV7-9	TRBJ2-1	15	CATSSPPTGYNEQFF
TRBV7-9	TRBJ2-3	16	CASSYRAGTGADTQYF
TRBV27	TRBJ1-2	13	CASSPGHLHGYTF
TRBV6-6	TRBJ2-7	14	CASSLGLPSYEQYF
TRBV7-9	TRBJ2-7	11	CASSRTGEGSF
TRBV2	TRBJ1-5	15	CASRATGNSNQPQHF
TRBV12-3/TRBV12-4	TRBJ2-3	17	CASTTPSGGTSTDTQYF
TRBV29-1	TRBJ2-5	13	CSVSRGSQETQYF
TRBV30	TRBJ1-5	14	CAWSVRHGGQPQHF
TRBV24-1	TRBJ2-3	15	CATSDYGQGDVTQYF
TRBV7-9	TRBJ2-6	15	CASSLDGSGANVLTF
TRBV7-9	TRBJ1-2	13	CASSPPGLYGYTF
TRBV29-1	TRBJ1-4	14	CSVDSSGTNEKLFF
TRBV20-1	TRBJ2-5	16	CSATAPPRRALAAQYF
TRBV12-3/TRBV12-4	TRBJ2-1	15	CASSPGLAGLNEQFF
TRBV9	TRBJ1-2	15	CASSPGPKIPYGYTF
TRBV7-6	TRBJ1-1	12	CASSPAYTEAFF